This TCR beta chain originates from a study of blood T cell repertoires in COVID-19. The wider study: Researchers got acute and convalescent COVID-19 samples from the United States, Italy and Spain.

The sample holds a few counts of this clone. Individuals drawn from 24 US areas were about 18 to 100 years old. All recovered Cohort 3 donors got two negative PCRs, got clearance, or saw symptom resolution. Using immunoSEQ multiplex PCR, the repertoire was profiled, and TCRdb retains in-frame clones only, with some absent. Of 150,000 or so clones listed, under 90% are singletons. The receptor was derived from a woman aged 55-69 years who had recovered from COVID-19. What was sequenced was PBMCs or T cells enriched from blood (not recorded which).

As DNA, the CDR3 is TGCGCCAGCAGCCCCGGACAGGGTCCTCTTAACTATGGCTACACCTTC. Amino acid sequence: CASSPGQGPLNYGYTF. This chain connects TRBV5-1 to TRBJ1-2; 8 bases are shared with TRBD1. Germline V gives CDR1 SGHRS, CDR2 YFSETQ. The CDR3 sequence is 16 residues long. Trimming cost V 4 bases and J 1 base; bases outside gene matches: 9.